This T cell receptor beta chain is drawn from a study of OX40 agonist ivuxolimab in advanced cancers. Whole-study results and caveats: Several nonresponders also turned out to have low normalized T-cell clonal expansion.

A note on this clone: What it binds is not known.

Generated by immunoSEQ multiplex PCR, the TCRdb table keeps only in-frame clones and is missing some. Of some 86,000 clones listed, about 95% are singletons. CDR3 length equals 13 residues. V was clipped by 6 bases and J by 6 bases, with 9 bases between them. CDR1 and CDR2 (germline): MNHEY, SMNVEV (reference sequence). The clonotype comes from an adult with an advanced solid tumor such as melanoma, head and neck, liver or kidney cancer. The chain uses TRBV27 and TRBJ1-6; D is ambiguous. The sample was CD4+ or CD8+ T cells sorted from blood, taken in a trial of the OX40 agonist ivuxolimab. This chain's CDR3 is CASSTESNSPLHF. The DNA for the CDR3 is TGTGCCAGCAGCACAGAGAGTAATTCACCCCTCCACTTT.